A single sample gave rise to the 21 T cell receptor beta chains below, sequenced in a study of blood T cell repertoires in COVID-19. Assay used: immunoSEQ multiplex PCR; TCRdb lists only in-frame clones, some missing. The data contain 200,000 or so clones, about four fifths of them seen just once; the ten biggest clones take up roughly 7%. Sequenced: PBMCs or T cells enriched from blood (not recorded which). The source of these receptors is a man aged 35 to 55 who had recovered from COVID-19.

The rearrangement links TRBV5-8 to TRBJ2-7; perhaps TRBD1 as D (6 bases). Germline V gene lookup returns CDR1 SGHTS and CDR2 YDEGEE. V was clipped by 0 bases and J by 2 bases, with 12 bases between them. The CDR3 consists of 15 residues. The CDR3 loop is CASSLGQGIAYEQYF. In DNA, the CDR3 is TGTGCCAGCAGCTTGGGTCAGGGGATAGCCTACGAGCAGTACTTC.

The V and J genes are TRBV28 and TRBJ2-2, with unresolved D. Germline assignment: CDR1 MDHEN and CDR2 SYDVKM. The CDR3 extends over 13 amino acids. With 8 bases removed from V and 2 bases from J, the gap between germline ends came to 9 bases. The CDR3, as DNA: TGTGCCAGCCATTCCACAAACACCGGGGAGCTGTTTTTT. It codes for CASHSTNTGELFF.

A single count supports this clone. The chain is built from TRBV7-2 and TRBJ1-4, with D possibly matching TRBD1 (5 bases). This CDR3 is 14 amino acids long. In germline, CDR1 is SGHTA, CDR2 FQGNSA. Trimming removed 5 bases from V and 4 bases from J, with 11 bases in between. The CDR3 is CASSRWGDNEKLFF. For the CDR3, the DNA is TGTGCCAGCAGCCGCTGGGGGGATAATGAAAAACTGTTTTTT.

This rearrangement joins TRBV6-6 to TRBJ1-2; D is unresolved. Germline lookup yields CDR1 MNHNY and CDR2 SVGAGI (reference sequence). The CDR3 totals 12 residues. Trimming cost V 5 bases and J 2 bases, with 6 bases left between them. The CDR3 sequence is CASSQENYGYTF. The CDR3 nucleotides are TGTGCCAGCAGTCAAGAGAACTATGGCTACACCTTC.

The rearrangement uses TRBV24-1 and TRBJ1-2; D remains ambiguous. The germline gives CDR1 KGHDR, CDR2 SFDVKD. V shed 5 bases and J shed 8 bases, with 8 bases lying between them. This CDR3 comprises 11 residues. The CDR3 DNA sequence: TGTGCCACCAGTGGGAGCTACGGCTACACCTTC. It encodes CATSGSYGYTF.

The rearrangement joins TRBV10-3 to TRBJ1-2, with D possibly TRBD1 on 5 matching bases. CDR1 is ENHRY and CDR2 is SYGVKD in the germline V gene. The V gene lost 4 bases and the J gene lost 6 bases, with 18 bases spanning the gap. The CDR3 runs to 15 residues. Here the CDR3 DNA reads TGTGCCATCAGTGTGAATCCGGGGGTAAGAGATGGCTACACCTTC. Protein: CAISVNPGVRDGYTF.

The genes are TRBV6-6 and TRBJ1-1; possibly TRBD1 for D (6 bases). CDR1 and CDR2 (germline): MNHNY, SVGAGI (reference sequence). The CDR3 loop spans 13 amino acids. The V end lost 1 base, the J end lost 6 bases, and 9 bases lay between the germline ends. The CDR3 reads CASSYWGLAEAFF. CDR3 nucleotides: TGTGCCAGCAGTTACTGGGGGCTAGCTGAAGCTTTCTTT.

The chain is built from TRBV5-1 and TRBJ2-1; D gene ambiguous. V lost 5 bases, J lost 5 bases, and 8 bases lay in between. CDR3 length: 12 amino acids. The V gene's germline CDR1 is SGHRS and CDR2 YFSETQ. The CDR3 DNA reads TGCGCCAGCAGGTTGACGGACAATGAGCAGTTCTTC. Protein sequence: CASRLTDNEQFF.

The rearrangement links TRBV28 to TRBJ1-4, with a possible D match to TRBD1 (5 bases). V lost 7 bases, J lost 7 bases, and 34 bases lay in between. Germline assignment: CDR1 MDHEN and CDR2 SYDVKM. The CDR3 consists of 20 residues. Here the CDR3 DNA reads TGTGCCAGCACCGAACAACCCAGGTTCGCCTTCGTATGGGGCCTTGAAAAACTGTTTTTT. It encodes CASTEQPRFAFVWGLEKLFF.

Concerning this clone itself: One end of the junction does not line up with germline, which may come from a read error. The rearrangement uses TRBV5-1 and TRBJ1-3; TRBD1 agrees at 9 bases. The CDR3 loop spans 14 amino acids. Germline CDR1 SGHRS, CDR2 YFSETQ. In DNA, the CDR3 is TGCGCCAGCAGCTATACCTCCGGGGGGACAGGGTCCTCCTTT. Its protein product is CASSYTSGGTGSSF.

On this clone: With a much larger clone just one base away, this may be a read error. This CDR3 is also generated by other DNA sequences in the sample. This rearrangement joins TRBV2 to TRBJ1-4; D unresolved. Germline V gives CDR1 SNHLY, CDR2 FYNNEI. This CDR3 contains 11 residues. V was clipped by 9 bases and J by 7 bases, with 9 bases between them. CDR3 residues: CASRYSEKLFF. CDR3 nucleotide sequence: TGTGCCAGTAGGTACAGTGAAAAACTGTTTTTT.

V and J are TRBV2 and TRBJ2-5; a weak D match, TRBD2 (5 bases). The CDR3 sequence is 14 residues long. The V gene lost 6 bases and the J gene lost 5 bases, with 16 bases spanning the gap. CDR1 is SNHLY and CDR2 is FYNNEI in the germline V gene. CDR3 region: CASSRGATGETQYF. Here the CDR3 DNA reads TGTGCCAGCAGCCGAGGCGCGACGGGGGAGACCCAGTACTTC.

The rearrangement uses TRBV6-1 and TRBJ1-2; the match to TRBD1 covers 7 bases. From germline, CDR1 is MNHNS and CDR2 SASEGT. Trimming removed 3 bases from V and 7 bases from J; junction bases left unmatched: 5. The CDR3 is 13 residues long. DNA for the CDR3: TGTGCCAGCAGTGATTGGTCAGGGGGTGGCTACACCTTC. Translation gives CASSDWSGGGYTF.

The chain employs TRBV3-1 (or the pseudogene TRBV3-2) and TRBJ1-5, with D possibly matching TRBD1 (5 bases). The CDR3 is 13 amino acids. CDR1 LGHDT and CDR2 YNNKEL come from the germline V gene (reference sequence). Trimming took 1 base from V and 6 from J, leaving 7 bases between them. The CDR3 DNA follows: TGTGCCAGCAGCCAAGCGGGGGGTCAGCCCCAGCATTTT. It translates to CASSQAGGQPQHF.

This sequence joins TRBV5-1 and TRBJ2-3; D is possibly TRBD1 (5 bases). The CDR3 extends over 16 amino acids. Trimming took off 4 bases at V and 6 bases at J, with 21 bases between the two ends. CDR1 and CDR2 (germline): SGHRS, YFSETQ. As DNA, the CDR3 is TGCGCCAGCAGCACCTGGGGCGCAGGGCGTAACGATACGCAGTATTTT. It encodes CASSTWGAGRNDTQYF.

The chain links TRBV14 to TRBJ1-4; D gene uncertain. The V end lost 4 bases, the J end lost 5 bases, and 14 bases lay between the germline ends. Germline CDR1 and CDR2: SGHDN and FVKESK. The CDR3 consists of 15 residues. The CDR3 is CASSLRTANNEKLFF. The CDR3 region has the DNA TGTGCCAGCAGCCTGCGAACAGCTAACAATGAAAAACTGTTTTTT.

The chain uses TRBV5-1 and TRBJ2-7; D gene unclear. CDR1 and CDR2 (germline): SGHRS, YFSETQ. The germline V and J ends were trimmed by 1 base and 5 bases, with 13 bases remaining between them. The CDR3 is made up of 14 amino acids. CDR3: CASSLQQLNNEQYF. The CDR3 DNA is TGCGCCAGCAGCTTGCAACAGCTGAATAACGAGCAGTACTTC.

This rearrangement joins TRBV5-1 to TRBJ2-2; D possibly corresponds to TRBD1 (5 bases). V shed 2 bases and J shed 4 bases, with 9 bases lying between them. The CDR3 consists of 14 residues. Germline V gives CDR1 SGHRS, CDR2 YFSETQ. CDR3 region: CASSLQESTGELFF. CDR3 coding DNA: TGCGCCAGCAGCTTACAGGAAAGCACCGGGGAGCTGTTTTTT. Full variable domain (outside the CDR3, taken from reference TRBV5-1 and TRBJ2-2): KAGVTQTPRYLIKTRGQQVTLSCSPISGHRSVSWYQQTPGQGLQFLFEYFSETQRNKGNFPGRFSGRQFSNSRSEMNVSTLELGDSALYLCASSLQESTGELFFGEGSRLTVL.

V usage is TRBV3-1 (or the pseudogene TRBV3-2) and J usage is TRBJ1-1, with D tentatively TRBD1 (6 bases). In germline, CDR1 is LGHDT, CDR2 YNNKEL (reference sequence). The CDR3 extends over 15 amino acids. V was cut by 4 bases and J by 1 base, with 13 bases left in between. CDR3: CASSPAPTGNTEAFF. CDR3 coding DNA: TGTGCCAGCAGCCCAGCACCGACAGGGAACACTGAAGCTTTCTTT.

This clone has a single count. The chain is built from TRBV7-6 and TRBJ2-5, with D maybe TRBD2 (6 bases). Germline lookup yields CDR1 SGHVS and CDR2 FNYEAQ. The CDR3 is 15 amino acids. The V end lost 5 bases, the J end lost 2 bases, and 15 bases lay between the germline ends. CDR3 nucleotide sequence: TGTGCCAGCAGCCCCGCCGGCGGGGCTCAAGAGACCCAGTACTTC. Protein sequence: CASSPAGGAQETQYF.

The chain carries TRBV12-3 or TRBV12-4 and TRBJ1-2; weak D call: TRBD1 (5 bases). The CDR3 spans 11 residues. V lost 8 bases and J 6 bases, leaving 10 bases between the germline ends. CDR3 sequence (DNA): TGTGCCAGCTGGGGCGGCCATGGCTACACCTTC. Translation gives CASWGGHGYTF.